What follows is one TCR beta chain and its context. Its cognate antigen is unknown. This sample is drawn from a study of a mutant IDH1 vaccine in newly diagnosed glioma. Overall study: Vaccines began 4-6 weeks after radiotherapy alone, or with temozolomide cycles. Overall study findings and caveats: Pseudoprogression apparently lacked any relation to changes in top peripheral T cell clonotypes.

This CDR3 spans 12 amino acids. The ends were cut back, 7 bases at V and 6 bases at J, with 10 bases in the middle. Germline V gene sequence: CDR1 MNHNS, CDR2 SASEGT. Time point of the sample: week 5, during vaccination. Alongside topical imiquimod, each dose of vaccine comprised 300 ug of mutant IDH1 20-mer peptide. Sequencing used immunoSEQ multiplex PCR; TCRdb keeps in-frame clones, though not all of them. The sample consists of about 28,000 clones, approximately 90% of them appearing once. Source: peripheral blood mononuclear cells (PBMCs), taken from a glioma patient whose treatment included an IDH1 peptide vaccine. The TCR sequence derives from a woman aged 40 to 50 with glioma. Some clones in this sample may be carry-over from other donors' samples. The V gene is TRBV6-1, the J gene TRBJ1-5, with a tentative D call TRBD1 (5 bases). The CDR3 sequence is CASNEGTQPQHF. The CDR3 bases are TGTGCCAGCAATGAGGGGACTCAGCCCCAGCATTTT.